A single sample is the source of the 19 T cell receptor beta chains below, sequenced in a study of cytomegalovirus exposure and HLA in healthy donors. Sequencing was performed with immunoSEQ multiplex PCR; in TCRdb, only in-frame clones are kept and a portion is missing. Here the sample spans under 250,000 clones, about nine tenths being singletons. Sequences were obtained from PBMCs. Receptor source: a woman aged 18-35 years in good health and CMV-seronegative.

V gene TRBV18 combines with J gene TRBJ2-1; 8 bases align to TRBD2. The CDR3 sequence is 17 residues long. Looked up from germline, CDR1 is KGHSH and CDR2 is LQKENI. V gave up 6 bases and J gave up 6 bases; unmatched junction bases: 16. The CDR3 spells CASSPRPRAGVVNEQFF. CDR3 DNA sequence: TGTGCCAGCTCCCCGAGACCTCGAGCGGGAGTCGTCAATGAGCAGTTCTTC.

V and J are TRBV28 and TRBJ1-5; D may be TRBD1 (6 bases). The CDR3 spans 17 residues. Germline assignment: CDR1 MDHEN and CDR2 SYDVKM. The ends were cut back, 4 bases at V and 2 bases at J, with 18 bases in the middle. The CDR3 is CASSYLPGGQGNQPQHF. Written as DNA, the CDR3 is TGTGCCAGCAGTTACCTACCCGGGGGGCAGGGCAATCAGCCCCAGCATTTT.

V is TRBV5-1 and J is TRBJ1-1; D not certain. CDR3 length: 16 amino acids. Germline-derived CDR1 and CDR2 are SGHRS and YFSETQ. The ends were cut back, 3 bases at V and 6 bases at J, with 21 bases in the middle. The CDR3 sequence is CASSSLAGISTSEAFF. DNA of the CDR3: TGCGCCAGCAGCTCACTTGCCGGGATCTCGACTTCTGAAGCTTTCTTT.

The V call is TRBV10-2, the J call TRBJ1-5; 11 nucleotides line up with TRBD1. Unmatched junction bases numbered 6, after V lost 2 bases and J lost 6 bases. CDR1 WSHSY and CDR2 SAAADI come from the germline V gene. The CDR3 has 16 residues. CDR3 bases: TGCGCCAGCAGTGAGCCCACCGGGACAGGGGGTCAGCCCCAGCATTTT. Amino acid sequence: CASSEPTGTGGQPQHF.

The chain is built from TRBV7-9 and TRBJ2-1, with D perhaps matching TRBD1 (5 bases). Germline V gene data show CDR1 as SEHNR and CDR2 as FQNEAQ (reference sequence). The CDR3 runs 17 residues. The germline V and J ends were trimmed by 0 bases and 5 bases, with 17 bases remaining between them. CDR3 amino acids: CASSLASRAGLDNEQFF. The CDR3 DNA reads as TGTGCCAGCAGCTTAGCGAGTAGGGCAGGGCTGGACAATGAGCAGTTCTTC.

In this sample, this clone turned up a few times. V gene TRBV19 combines with J gene TRBJ2-7, with 7 bases identical to TRBD1. Germline CDR1 and CDR2: LNHDA and SQIVND (reference sequence). The CDR3 has 14 residues. The junction had 7 bases not matched to a gene; V was cut back by 5 bases and J by 3 bases. The CDR3 DNA follows: TGTGCCAGTAGTTACCGGGACAGAGACTACGAGCAGTACTTC. Translated, it gives CASSYRDRDYEQYF.

The chain combines TRBV6-1 with TRBJ1-2; the D is unclear. Germline V CDR1 and CDR2: MNHNS, SASEGT. The CDR3 is 11 amino acids. Deletions cut 4 bases from V and 8 bases from J, with 8 bases between. CDR3 DNA sequence: TGTGCCAGCAGTGCTGTACGGGGCTACACCTTC. This translates into CASSAVRGYTF.

V and J are TRBV5-1 and TRBJ1-1; D might be TRBD1 (6 bases). This CDR3 has 15 amino acids. Germline V gives CDR1 SGHRS, CDR2 YFSETQ. V was shortened by 5 bases and J by 5 bases, with 19 bases between the two germline ends. CDR3: CASRPRSEGETEAFF. DNA of the CDR3: TGCGCCAGCAGGCCTCGTAGTGAGGGGGAGACTGAAGCTTTCTTT.

CDR3 coding DNA: TGCAGCGTTATAAGGACAGGGGTCAATGAGCAGTTCTTC. Its translation is CSVIRTGVNEQFF. V and J are TRBV29-1 and TRBJ2-1; 9 positions match TRBD1. The CDR3 consists of 13 residues. The J segment lost 6 bases and the V segment lost 5 bases, leaving 5 bases of the junction unmatched. The germline CDR1 and CDR2 sequences are SQVTM and ANQGSEA.

This clone was seen only once. The V and J genes are TRBV30 and TRBJ2-7; 13 nucleotides align to TRBD2. The CDR3 length is 14 residues. The ends lost 5 bases at V and 7 bases at J; junction bases unmatched: 8. Germline CDR1 and CDR2: GTSNPN and SVGIG (reference sequence). The DNA for the CDR3 is TGTGCCTGGGGAACTAGCGGGAGGGCCTTTGAGCAGTACTTC. It encodes CAWGTSGRAFEQYF.

V and J are TRBV7-6 and TRBJ2-5, with 11 bases that match TRBD1. V lost 6 bases to trimming and J lost 5 bases; unmatched junction nucleotides: 11. CDR1 SGHVS and CDR2 FNYEAQ come from the germline V gene. The CDR3 runs 16 residues. The CDR3 spells CASSSGQGASGETQYF. In DNA, the CDR3 is TGTGCCAGCAGTTCTGGACAGGGGGCTTCGGGGGAGACCCAGTACTTC.

CDR3 sequence reads: CASSEGTGWEDTQYF. The DNA of the CDR3 is TGCGCCAGCAGTGAGGGGACAGGATGGGAAGATACGCAGTATTTT. This rearrangement joins TRBV10-1 to TRBJ2-3; 8 nucleotides match TRBD1. CDR1 and CDR2 from the germline V gene are WNHNN and SYGVQD (reference sequence). This CDR3 is built from 15 residues. Trimming removed 2 bases from V and 5 bases from J; junction bases left unmatched: 6.

This chain connects TRBV5-5 to TRBJ1-4; 7 bases agree with TRBD1. CDR3 length: 13 residues. Germline V gene sequence: CDR1 SGHKS, CDR2 YYEKEE (reference sequence). V dropped 4 bases and J dropped 5; count of bases not matched to a gene: 2. The DNA of the CDR3 is TGTGCCAGCAGCGAGGGACAGAATGAAAAACTGTTTTTT. Translating gives CASSEGQNEKLFF.

V is TRBV7-9 and J is TRBJ1-4, with 9 positions matching TRBD1. Unmatched junction bases numbered 3, after V lost 5 bases and J lost 2 bases. This CDR3 comprises 15 residues. In germline, CDR1 is SEHNR, CDR2 FQNEAQ (reference sequence). The CDR3 sequence is CASSVGQGTNEKLFF. The CDR3 DNA reads TGTGCCAGCAGCGTAGGACAGGGGACTAATGAAAAACTGTTTTTT.

The chain is built from TRBV6-4 and TRBJ2-1; no definite D call. The CDR3 has 12 amino acids. Germline loops: CDR1 MRHNA, CDR2 SNTAGT. V lost 0 bases, J lost 15 bases, and 12 bases lay in between. The DNA for the CDR3 is TGTGCCAGCAGTGACTCGGGCAGCTTTAGGTTCTTC. Its protein product is CASSDSGSFRFF.

The V and J genes are TRBV6-1 and TRBJ1-1; perhaps TRBD1 as D (6 bases). The CDR3 loop spans 13 amino acids. Trimming stripped 7 bases from V and 0 bases from J, with 9 bases between. CDR1 is MNHNS, CDR2 SASEGT, per germline. The CDR3 bases are TGTGCCAGCATTAACAGGGTGAACACTGAAGCTTTCTTT. As protein: CASINRVNTEAFF.

The V call is TRBV28, the J call TRBJ2-7; TRBD2 matches 9 bases. Per germline, CDR1 MDHEN and CDR2 SYDVKM. The ends lost 4 bases at V and 2 bases at J; junction bases unmatched: 15. CDR3 size: 18 residues. CDR3 sequence: CASSWGLSGTSSTYEQYF. The CDR3 DNA follows: TGTGCCAGCAGTTGGGGGCTTTCCGGGACTAGCTCAACCTACGAGCAGTACTTC.

This clone was detected a few times. The chain is built from TRBV6-1 and TRBJ1-1; D not certain. Per the germline V gene, CDR1 is MNHNS and CDR2 is SASEGT. CDR3 size: 12 residues. The V and J ends lost 7 bases and 5 bases respectively, with 11 bases between them. In DNA, the CDR3 is TGTGCCAGCACCCCCAGCGGGACTGAAGCTTTCTTT. It yields the protein CASTPSGTEAFF.

The chain is built from TRBV7-2 and TRBJ2-7, with 8 positions matching TRBD2. Trimming at V came to 3 bases and at J to 4 bases, leaving 14 bases not matched to a gene. This CDR3 has 17 amino acids. Germline CDR1 reads SGHTA; CDR2 reads FQGNSA. CDR3 loop: CASSLGRPGGVRYEQYF. As DNA, the CDR3 is TGTGCCAGCAGCTTGGGCCGCCCGGGGGGGGTAAGGTACGAGCAGTACTTC.